These 13 T cell receptor beta chains came from one sample sequenced in a study of cytomegalovirus exposure and HLA in healthy donors. A multiplex PCR was run with 60 Vbeta primers and 13 Jbeta primers. Clones were read by immunoSEQ multiplex PCR, and TCRdb kept only the in-frame ones, dropping some. The listing contains 130,000 to 150,000 clones. The sequencing input was PBMCs. The receptors come from a male donor in good health and CMV-seronegative.

CDR3 amino acids: CASSVGGTEIGNGYTF. The CDR3 DNA follows: TGTGCCAGCAGCGTAGGCGGGACGGAGATAGGGAATGGCTACACCTTC. The J gene is TRBJ1-2, the V gene TRBV9; tentatively, D is TRBD1 (5 bases). The CDR3 has 16 amino acids. V was pared by 0 bases and J by 6 bases, with 18 bases between. In germline, CDR1 is SGDLS, CDR2 YYNGEE.

This rearrangement joins TRBV11-2 to TRBJ2-7, with a possible D match to TRBD1 (6 bases). With 4 bases removed from V and 1 base from J, the gap between germline ends came to 11 bases. From germline, CDR1 is SGHAT and CDR2 FQNNGV. This CDR3 has 14 amino acids. CDR3 sequence reads: CASSSGAVSYEQYF. The CDR3, as DNA: TGTGCCAGCAGCTCAGGGGCAGTGTCCTACGAGCAGTACTTC.

The V call is TRBV19, the J call TRBJ1-2; D is unclear. CDR1 and CDR2 (germline): LNHDA, SQIVND (reference sequence). This CDR3 has 11 residues. V lost 4 bases, J lost 5 bases, and 5 bases lay in between. DNA for the CDR3: TGTGCCAGTAGTACCCTATATGGCTACACCTTC. Its protein is CASSTLYGYTF.

The chain uses TRBV9 and TRBJ2-3; TRBD2 is a possible D gene (5 bases). The CDR3 contains 14 residues. V gave up 3 bases and J gave up 4 bases, with 12 bases separating them. Germline CDR1 reads SGDLS; CDR2 reads YYNGEE. The CDR3 is CASSDRGWADTQYF. For the CDR3, the DNA is TGTGCCAGCAGCGATAGAGGGTGGGCAGATACGCAGTATTTT.

This chain joins TRBV6-5 and TRBJ1-2; D is undetermined. The CDR3 spans 13 residues. V was clipped by 6 bases and J by 4 bases, with 12 bases between them. Germline V CDR1 and CDR2: MNHEY, SVGAGI. The CDR3 loop is CASRQAGSYGYTF. Written as DNA, the CDR3 is TGTGCCAGCAGGCAAGCGGGGTCCTATGGCTACACCTTC.

CDR3 residues: CASSERTGYNSPLHF. Written as DNA, the CDR3 is TGTGCCAGCAGTGAACGGACAGGCTATAATTCACCCCTCCACTTT. The chain recombines TRBV6-1 with TRBJ1-6; 7 nucleotides agree with TRBD1. CDR1 and CDR2 from the germline V gene are MNHNS and SASEGT. The CDR3 runs 15 residues. J lost 3 bases, V lost 2 bases, and 1 base had no gene match.

The V gene is TRBV2, the J gene TRBJ1-1, with D possibly TRBD1 on 6 matching bases. This CDR3 has 13 residues. V lost 7 bases, J lost 4 bases, and 13 bases lay in between. Germline lookup yields CDR1 SNHLY and CDR2 FYNNEI. CDR3 loop: CASTSEQGTEAFF. The CDR3 region has the DNA TGTGCCAGCACATCAGAACAGGGCACTGAAGCTTTCTTT.

The V gene is TRBV6-5, the J gene TRBJ2-5; tentatively, D is TRBD1 (5 bases). Trimming pared 0 bases from V and 4 bases from J, leaving 6 bases between. CDR3 length: 13 residues. Germline V gene data show CDR1 as MNHEY and CDR2 as SVGAGI. Here the CDR3 reads CASSYSQGETQYF. Written as DNA, the CDR3 is TGTGCCAGCAGTTACTCTCAGGGAGAGACCCAGTACTTC.

The gene calls are TRBV5-6 and TRBJ1-2; D possibly corresponds to TRBD1 (5 bases). Trimming removed 0 bases from V and 4 bases from J, with 7 bases in between. The germline V gene has CDR1 SGHDT and CDR2 YYEEEE. The CDR3 is 13 residues long. The DNA of the CDR3 is TGTGCCAGCAGCTTGGGGGGGGGCTATGGCTACACCTTC. Translation gives CASSLGGGYGYTF.

V usage is TRBV30 and J usage is TRBJ2-3, with D tentatively TRBD2 (6 bases). Germline-derived CDR1 and CDR2 are GTSNPN and SVGIG (reference sequence). The CDR3 loop spans 13 amino acids. Trimming removed 2 bases at V and 1 base at J, with 7 bases between. The CDR3 spells CAWSRGGTDTQYF. For the CDR3, the DNA is TGTGCCTGGAGTCGCGGGGGCACAGATACGCAGTATTTT.

The rearrangement uses TRBV27 and TRBJ1-2, with TRBD1 matching over 9 bases. V shed 7 bases and J 8 bases; nucleotides not matched to a gene: 8. This CDR3 contains 13 residues. The V gene's germline CDR1 is MNHEY and CDR2 SMNVEV (reference sequence). The CDR3 is CASMGQGVKGYTF. The CDR3 region has the DNA TGTGCCAGCATGGGACAGGGAGTGAAAGGCTACACCTTC.

The gene calls are TRBV5-1 and TRBJ1-2; TRBD1 might be the D (6 bases). The CDR3 extends over 15 amino acids. Trimming left V 1 base short and J 0 bases short, with 10 bases between. CDR1 and CDR2 from the germline V gene are SGHRS and YFSETQ. The CDR3 reads CASSLMGASNYGYTF. For the CDR3, the DNA is TGCGCCAGCAGCTTGATGGGGGCATCTAACTATGGCTACACCTTC.

This rearrangement joins TRBV20-1 to TRBJ1-2; TRBD1 might be the D (5 bases). In germline, CDR1 is DFQATT, CDR2 SNEGSKA (reference sequence). This CDR3 spans 9 amino acids. The CDR3 loop reads CTGPRGYTF. The CDR3 DNA reads as TGCACAGGGCCTCGGGGCTACACCTTC.